This TCR beta chain is drawn from a study of shared clonotypes between healthy human individuals. Background on the study: Each donor's CD8 memory used one plate, CD8 naive two, each CD4 subset three.

Some clones are missing from TCRdb's copy, which holds only in-frame ones; the method was immunoSEQ multiplex PCR. The table includes some 2.1 million clones, roughly 94% detected once. V was trimmed by 0 bases and J by 3 bases, leaving 6 bases between them. The germline gives CDR1 SGDLS, CDR2 YYNGEE. The CDR3 runs to 14 residues. Turning to this clone: Its antigen remains unknown. This sample includes further DNA sequences coding for the same CDR3.

Division of CD4+ cells produced a CD45RA+ naive subset and a CD45RA-negative memory subset. Findings and caveats of the study: A limitation of the genetic and exposure-history diversity represented arose from few donors. Sharing across four donors was seen in 4% to 6.5% of naive CD4 clonotypes.

V usage is TRBV9 and J usage is TRBJ2-2, with D unclear. Sequenced: naive CD4+ T cells sorted from blood. The subset is: CD45RA+ positively selected. This clonotype was obtained from a man aged 18 to 35 in good health. The CDR3 reads CASSVVGYTGELFF. The CDR3 DNA follows: TGTGCCAGCAGCGTAGTCGGCTACACCGGGGAGCTGTTTTTT.